These T cell receptor beta chains were read from a single sample in a study of cytomegalovirus exposure and HLA in healthy donors. TCRdb keeps only in-frame clones here, not all; method: immunoSEQ multiplex PCR. The specimen's table records some 200,000 clones. Sequenced sample: PBMCs. Receptors originate from a woman younger than 30 in good health and CMV-seropositive. Both conserved end residues are part of each CDR3. A D gene is named only where the DNA matches it firmly.

v_call: TRBV7-6; d_call: TRBD2; j_call: TRBJ2-1; cdr3_nt: TGTGCCAGCAGCTTGGAGATTAGCGGGAGTAGACATGAGCAGTTCTTC; cdr3_aa: CASSLEISGSRHEQFF
v_call: TRBV7-9; d_call: NA; j_call: TRBJ1-4; cdr3_nt: TGTGCCAGCAGCTGGCTTGGAACAGGGCTTAATGAAAAACTGTTTTTT; cdr3_aa: CASSWLGTGLNEKLFF
v_call: TRBV10-2; d_call: TRBD1; j_call: TRBJ1-4; cdr3_nt: TGCGCCAGCAGTGGGACAGGACGGGAGGAAAAACTGTTTTTT; cdr3_aa: CASSGTGREEKLFF
v_call: TRBV27; d_call: TRBD1; j_call: TRBJ2-7; cdr3_nt: TGTGCCAGCAGTCGCGGACAGGGGAGGTTCTACGAGCAGTACTTC; cdr3_aa: CASSRGQGRFYEQYF
v_call: TRBV11-1; d_call: NA; j_call: TRBJ1-2; cdr3_nt: TGTGCCAGCAGCCCAGGCTATGGCTACACCTTC; cdr3_aa: CASSPGYGYTF
v_call: TRBV6-1; d_call: NA; j_call: TRBJ1-1; cdr3_nt: TGTGCCAGCATGGTCGGGGAGGGCACTGAAGCTTTCTTT; cdr3_aa: CASMVGEGTEAFF
v_call: TRBV18; d_call: TRBD2; j_call: TRBJ2-2; cdr3_nt: TGTGCCAGCTCACCATCGGCGGGGGGCACCTGGGAGCTGTTTTTT; cdr3_aa: CASSPSAGGTWELFF
v_call: TRBV4-2; d_call: NA; j_call: TRBJ1-4; cdr3_nt: TGTGCCAGCAGCCAAGGAGCCGGGTCCAAAGTTGCAACTAATGAAAAACTGTTTTTT; cdr3_aa: CASSQGAGSKVATNEKLFF
v_call: TRBV6-5; d_call: TRBD1; j_call: TRBJ2-7; cdr3_nt: TGTGCCACCTCGCCCTGGGACAGGACCTACGAGCAGTACTTC; cdr3_aa: CATSPWDRTYEQYF
v_call: TRBV21-1; d_call: NA; j_call: TRBJ2-7; cdr3_nt: TGTGCCAGCAGCCTAAGAGGGGGACAGGGAGTCAACGAGCAGTACTTC; cdr3_aa: CASSLRGGQGVNEQYF
v_call: TRBV19; d_call: TRBD2; j_call: TRBJ2-7; cdr3_nt: TGTGCCAGTAGTATCCGGGGACTAGAATCTTCCTACGAGCAGTACTTC; cdr3_aa: CASSIRGLESSYEQYF
v_call: TRBV30; d_call: NA; j_call: TRBJ2-3; cdr3_nt: TGTGCCTGGAGCCGTGCGCTTACAGATACGCAGTATTTT; cdr3_aa: CAWSRALTDTQYF
v_call: TRBV30; d_call: TRBD1; j_call: TRBJ2-7; cdr3_nt: TGTGCCTGGAGTTCCTACAGGGGCGCCTACGAGCAGTACTTC; cdr3_aa: CAWSSYRGAYEQYF
v_call: TRBV6-5; d_call: NA; j_call: TRBJ1-1; cdr3_nt: TGTGCCAGCAATAATTGGAACACTGAAGCTTTCTTT; cdr3_aa: CASNNWNTEAFF
v_call: TRBV7-9; d_call: NA; j_call: TRBJ2-7; cdr3_nt: TGTGCCAGCAGCTTAGGGCGGTCCTACGAGCAGTACTTC; cdr3_aa: CASSLGRSYEQYF
v_call: TRBV10-1; d_call: NA; j_call: TRBJ2-7; cdr3_nt: TGCGCCAGCAGTGATGGGTTTATCCAGGACGAGCAGTACTTC; cdr3_aa: CASSDGFIQDEQYF
v_call: TRBV27; d_call: NA; j_call: TRBJ1-2; cdr3_nt: TGTGCCAGCAGTTTAACATTAGGGGCATATGGCTACACCTTC; cdr3_aa: CASSLTLGAYGYTF
v_call: TRBV7-8; d_call: NA; j_call: TRBJ2-3; cdr3_nt: TGTGCCAGCAGCCGTCCAGGCTCGGGGGGCCGGGGAGATACGCAGTATTTT; cdr3_aa: CASSRPGSGGRGDTQYF
v_call: TRBV27; d_call: TRBD1; j_call: TRBJ1-5; cdr3_nt: TGTGCCAGCAGTCCCACAGGGGGGCCCCAGCATTTT; cdr3_aa: CASSPTGGPQHF
v_call: TRBV29-1; d_call: TRBD1; j_call: TRBJ2-7; cdr3_nt: TGCAGCGTTGACCGCGGGACAGGAGGCCGCGACGAGCAGTACTTC; cdr3_aa: CSVDRGTGGRDEQYF
v_call: TRBV4-1; d_call: NA; j_call: TRBJ2-1; cdr3_nt: TGCGCCAGCAGCCGCCCCACGGGGTCGAGTGAGCAGTTCTTC; cdr3_aa: CASSRPTGSSEQFF
v_call: TRBV4-2; d_call: NA; j_call: TRBJ2-2; cdr3_nt: TGTGCCAGCAGCCAAGATCCACTAGCTGCCGGGGAGCTGTTTTTT; cdr3_aa: CASSQDPLAAGELFF
v_call: TRBV2; d_call: NA; j_call: TRBJ1-4; cdr3_nt: TGTGCCAGCAGTGCACAGGGCGCAACTAATGAAAAACTGTTTTTT; cdr3_aa: CASSAQGATNEKLFF
v_call: TRBV30; d_call: TRBD2; j_call: TRBJ2-1; cdr3_nt: TGTGCCTGGACTAGCGGTCCACATCCACTCAATGAGCAGTTCTTC; cdr3_aa: CAWTSGPHPLNEQFF
v_call: TRBV4-1; d_call: NA; j_call: TRBJ1-4; cdr3_nt: TGCGCCAGCAGCCAGAAGGGACATGGGCTTGAAAAACTGTTTTTT; cdr3_aa: CASSQKGHGLEKLFF
v_call: TRBV5-4; d_call: TRBD1; j_call: TRBJ2-7; cdr3_nt: TGTGCCAGCAGCTCGGTGGACAGGGCCTACGAGCAGTACTTC; cdr3_aa: CASSSVDRAYEQYF
v_call: TRBV5-1; d_call: TRBD2; j_call: TRBJ2-3; cdr3_nt: TGCGCCAGCAGCCGCGGACTAGCGGGGGTGTCAGATACGCAGTATTTT; cdr3_aa: CASSRGLAGVSDTQYF
v_call: TRBV5-4; d_call: NA; j_call: TRBJ2-3; cdr3_nt: TGTGCCAGCAGCCGGAGTCAAAAGGATACGCAGTATTTT; cdr3_aa: CASSRSQKDTQYF
v_call: TRBV4-1; d_call: TRBD2; j_call: TRBJ2-1; cdr3_nt: TGCGCCAGCAGCCAAACAGCGGGGGAGAACAATGAGCAGTTCTTC; cdr3_aa: CASSQTAGENNEQFF
v_call: TRBV9; d_call: NA; j_call: TRBJ1-4; cdr3_nt: TGTGCCAGCAGCGGGTCCGCCGGTGAAAAACTGTTTTTT; cdr3_aa: CASSGSAGEKLFF
v_call: TRBV10-2; d_call: NA; j_call: TRBJ2-3; cdr3_nt: TGCGCCAGCAAGGGCCTCGGGGGGCTACCCCGCACAGATACGCAGTATTTT; cdr3_aa: CASKGLGGLPRTDTQYF
v_call: TRBV19; d_call: TRBD1; j_call: TRBJ1-2; cdr3_nt: TGTGCCAGTAGTGACGACTCTGGGGTACAGGGGGCTTCTGGCTACACCTTC; cdr3_aa: CASSDDSGVQGASGYTF
v_call: TRBV16; d_call: NA; j_call: TRBJ1-1; cdr3_nt: TGTGCCAGCAGCCAATCCACAGGCGGTGAAGCTTTCTTT; cdr3_aa: CASSQSTGGEAFF
v_call: TRBV30; d_call: TRBD1; j_call: TRBJ1-5; cdr3_nt: TGTGCCTGGAGTCAGGGGGGCAATCAGCCCCAGCATTTT; cdr3_aa: CAWSQGGNQPQHF
v_call: TRBV7-8; d_call: NA; j_call: TRBJ1-1; cdr3_nt: TGTGCCAGCAGCTTAGTGGCTCCGGGGAACACTGAAGCTTTCTTT; cdr3_aa: CASSLVAPGNTEAFF
v_call: TRBV27; d_call: NA; j_call: TRBJ2-5; cdr3_nt: TGTGCCAGCAGTTTCGGCCCCGGGATACAAAAAGAGACCCAGTACTTC; cdr3_aa: CASSFGPGIQKETQYF
v_call: TRBV11-2; d_call: NA; j_call: TRBJ1-6; cdr3_nt: TGTGCCAGCAGCTTTGGGCAGGGTATGTCACCCCTCCACTTT; cdr3_aa: CASSFGQGMSPLHF
v_call: TRBV4-1; d_call: TRBD2; j_call: TRBJ2-1; cdr3_nt: TGCGCCAGCAGGCCAACTGGACTAGCAAGTCAGGATGAGCAGTTCTTC; cdr3_aa: CASRPTGLASQDEQFF
v_call: TRBV19; d_call: TRBD2; j_call: TRBJ2-1; cdr3_nt: TGTGCCAGTAGTAGGGGGACTAGCGGGGCCGGGGAGTTCTTC; cdr3_aa: CASSRGTSGAGEFF
v_call: TRBV27; d_call: TRBD1; j_call: TRBJ1-5; cdr3_nt: TGTGCCAGCAGTTTTCGGGACAGGGGTCAGCCCCAGCATTTT; cdr3_aa: CASSFRDRGQPQHF
v_call: TRBV4-3; d_call: TRBD1; j_call: TRBJ2-7; cdr3_nt: TGCGCCAGCAGCCACCAGGGGGCAGGGGAGCAGTACTTC; cdr3_aa: CASSHQGAGEQYF
v_call: TRBV12-5; d_call: NA; j_call: TRBJ1-1; cdr3_nt: TGTGCTAGTGGTTTGGTATCAACAGGGCAAGCTTTCTTT; cdr3_aa: CASGLVSTGQAFF
v_call: TRBV28; d_call: NA; j_call: TRBJ2-5; cdr3_nt: TGTGCGGCGGGACCCGGGTGGGAGACCCAGTACTTC; cdr3_aa: CAAGPGWETQYF
v_call: TRBV21-1; d_call: NA; j_call: TRBJ1-2; cdr3_nt: TGTGCCAGCAGCAGGCGGGAGACAGGCCGGATGCGATATGGCTACACCTTC; cdr3_aa: CASSRRETGRMRYGYTF
v_call: TRBV7-2; d_call: TRBD1; j_call: TRBJ1-2; cdr3_nt: TGTGCCAGCAGCTTAGTCCCCGACAGGGGGCCTAACTATGGCTACACCTTC; cdr3_aa: CASSLVPDRGPNYGYTF
v_call: TRBV18; d_call: NA; j_call: TRBJ1-4; cdr3_nt: TGTGCCAGCTCGTCATCAGGGCTGGCTAATGAAAAACTGTTTTTT; cdr3_aa: CASSSSGLANEKLFF
v_call: TRBV7-9; d_call: NA; j_call: TRBJ2-3; cdr3_nt: TGTGCCAGCAGCCCCACACAGGCAGATACGCAGTATTTT; cdr3_aa: CASSPTQADTQYF
v_call: TRBV10-3; d_call: NA; j_call: TRBJ1-2; cdr3_nt: TGTGCCATCAGTGTATCCCCCGCGGGACATGGCTACACCTTC; cdr3_aa: CAISVSPAGHGYTF
v_call: TRBV9; d_call: TRBD1; j_call: TRBJ1-1; cdr3_nt: TGTGCCAGCAGCGGTTCGGGACAGTTGAACACTGAAGCTTTCTTT; cdr3_aa: CASSGSGQLNTEAFF
v_call: TRBV7-2; d_call: NA; j_call: TRBJ2-7; cdr3_nt: TGTGCCAGCAGCAATACCGGGACTCCCTACGAGCAGTACTTC; cdr3_aa: CASSNTGTPYEQYF
v_call: TRBV5-4; d_call: NA; j_call: TRBJ1-4; cdr3_nt: TGTGCCAGCAGCTCCGGACAACTGAATGAAAAACTGTTTTTT; cdr3_aa: CASSSGQLNEKLFF
v_call: TRBV11-2; d_call: TRBD2; j_call: TRBJ2-7; cdr3_nt: TGTGCCAGCAGCCGAACGGCTAGCGGGGGATCGGCCGGGTACGAGCAGTACTTC; cdr3_aa: CASSRTASGGSAGYEQYF
v_call: TRBV5-1; d_call: NA; j_call: TRBJ2-5; cdr3_nt: TGCGCCAGCAGCTTGGGCGGGATAAGGGAGACCCAGTACTTC; cdr3_aa: CASSLGGIRETQYF
v_call: TRBV29-1; d_call: NA; j_call: TRBJ2-7; cdr3_nt: TGCAGCGCCCGAAGTGCGGGGGCTAGGGAGCAGTACTTC; cdr3_aa: CSARSAGAREQYF
v_call: TRBV30; d_call: TRBD1; j_call: TRBJ1-2; cdr3_nt: TGTGCCTGGAGTGTACAGGGGGGGGGTATCTATGGCTACACCTTC; cdr3_aa: CAWSVQGGGIYGYTF
v_call: TRBV5-1; d_call: NA; j_call: TRBJ2-7; cdr3_nt: TGCGCCAGCAGCGGGGCAGGGGCTGGCGACGAGCAGTACTTC; cdr3_aa: CASSGAGAGDEQYF
v_call: TRBV5-8; d_call: TRBD2; j_call: TRBJ2-1; cdr3_nt: TGTGCCAGCAGCTTACTAGGACTAGCGGAAAATGAGCAGTTCTTC; cdr3_aa: CASSLLGLAENEQFF
v_call: TRBV6-5; d_call: NA; j_call: TRBJ2-3; cdr3_nt: TGTGCCAGCAGGTCGGGGTTATCTGGCACAGATACGCAGTATTTT; cdr3_aa: CASRSGLSGTDTQYF